This T cell receptor (beta chain) emerged from a study of tumor-infiltrating lymphocytes in localized non-small cell lung cancer. Concerning this clone itself: Its antigen remains unknown.

Repertoires were generated with immunoSEQ multiplex PCR, while TCRdb's copy carries only in-frame clones and drops some. The sample has 6,400 or so clones, 65% to 85% seen once. Regarding the study as a whole: Different pieces of the same tissue were used for each assay.

Germline V gene data show CDR1 as MNHNY and CDR2 as SVGAGI (reference sequence). Deletions cut 8 bases from V and 1 base from J, with 14 bases between. This CDR3 region has 14 residues. The J gene is TRBJ1-2, the V gene TRBV6-6; D is possibly TRBD1 (5 bases). The source of this sequence is a human donor with non-small cell lung cancer. The sample taken for sequencing was lung tumor tissue. The CDR3 region is CASSRGVGNYGYTF. The CDR3 DNA follows: TGTGCCAGCTCTCGAGGGGTTGGTAACTATGGCTACACCTTC.